The rows below give T cell receptor beta chains drawn from one sample of a study of identical twins. MiXCR, run by TCRdb on the 5' RACE reads, gives a single entry per CDR3 protein. The repertoire holds about 720,000 distinct CDR3 sequences, around 8.6% seen once, with approximately 0.89% in the top ten. These same records also appear under a second study, on yellow fever vaccine responses in identical twins.

The specimen was PBMCs. The receptors come from a woman under 30 in good health. Both conserved end residues are part of each CDR3. A D gene is named only where the DNA matches it firmly. Not every row has a clone size; where given, it reads once, few, many or a size class.

TRBV5-5	NA	NA	TRBJ1-1	CASSWGGGGTLNTEAFF	TGTGCCAGCAGCTGGGGTGGTGGGGGAACCCTGAACACTGAAGCTTTCTTT
TRBV20-1	NA	TRBD2	TRBJ2-5	CSARGTSGLKGGETQYF	TGCAGTGCTAGGGGGACTAGCGGGTTAAAGGGCGGGGAGACCCAGTACTTC
TRBV6-2/TRBV6-3	few	NA	TRBJ2-7	CASSRGRLYEQYF	TGTGCCAGCAGTCGAGGACGGCTCTACGAGCAGTACTTC
TRBV4-3	NA	TRBD2	TRBJ2-7	CASSHGDRGGSYEQYF	TGCGCCAGCAGCCACGGGGACCGGGGGGGTAGCTACGAGCAGTACTTC
TRBV7-9	few	NA	TRBJ2-7	CASSSRRVSYEQYF	TGTGCCAGCAGCTCCCGCAGGGTTTCCTACGAGCAGTACTTC
TRBV12-3/TRBV12-4	few	TRBD1	TRBJ1-2	CASSLVGQGGYTF	TGTGCCAGCAGTTTAGTGGGACAGGGGGGCTACACCTTC
TRBV6-5	NA	NA	TRBJ2-7	CASSYSGGSSREQYF	TGTGCCAGCAGTTACTCAGGAGGTTCGTCTCGCGAGCAGTACTTC
TRBV27	NA	TRBD1	TRBJ2-3	CASSSEQGADTQYF	TGTGCCAGCAGTTCCGAACAGGGGGCAGATACGCAGTATTTT
TRBV20-1	many	NA	TRBJ2-1	CSARDPRYPSNEQFF	TGCAGTGCTAGAGACCCCCGTTACCCGTCCAATGAGCAGTTCTTC
TRBV14	few	TRBD1	TRBJ2-7	CASSGRDSPTYEQYF	TGTGCCAGCAGCGGCCGGGACAGTCCCACCTACGAGCAGTACTTC
TRBV7-6	many	NA	TRBJ2-1	CASSLKSYNEQFF	TGTGCCAGCAGCTTAAAGTCCTACAATGAGCAGTTCTTC
TRBV7-2	NA	NA	TRBJ2-7	CASSLARGEVREQYF	TGTGCCAGCAGCTTAGCCAGGGGGGAAGTTCGAGAGCAGTACTTC
TRBV12-3/TRBV12-4	many	TRBD2	TRBJ2-7	CASRDSGTSGYEQYF	TGTGCCAGCAGGGACTCCGGGACTAGCGGTTACGAGCAGTACTTC
TRBV7-8	few	NA	TRBJ2-7	CASSLTRQQYF	TGTGCCAGCAGCTTAACTAGACAGCAGTACTTC
TRBV6-6	few	NA	TRBJ2-4	CASSYTNIQYF	TGTGCCAGCAGTTATACGAACATTCAGTACTTC
TRBV28	few	NA	TRBJ2-5	CASSRTTGRETQYF	TGTGCCAGCAGTCGCACAACAGGGCGAGAGACCCAGTACTTC
TRBV7-2	NA	TRBD1	TRBJ2-5	CASNDTDRGETQYF	TGTGCCAGCAACGACACTGACAGGGGAGAGACCCAGTACTTC
TRBV20-1	few	TRBD2	TRBJ2-7	CSARDPIAGDLYEQYF	TGCAGTGCTAGAGATCCTATAGCGGGGGACCTCTACGAGCAGTACTTC
TRBV29-1	NA	NA	TRBJ1-2	CSVVSTGGNGYTF	TGCAGCGTTGTCTCCACGGGGGGCAATGGCTACACCTTC
TRBV3-1	few	TRBD2	TRBJ2-1	CASSHSRGGPGNEQFF	TGTGCCAGCAGCCACAGCCGGGGAGGGCCAGGCAATGAGCAGTTCTTC
TRBV6-5	few	NA	TRBJ1-5	CASSYSEGLQPQHF	TGTGCCAGCAGTTACTCGGAGGGTCTTCAGCCCCAGCATTTT
TRBV7-9	NA	NA	TRBJ2-7	CASSRSEEGYEQYF	TGTGCCAGCAGTAGATCAGAGGAAGGGTACGAGCAGTACTTC
TRBV12-3/TRBV12-4	few	NA	TRBJ2-2	CASSSLWESNSAGELFF	TGTGCCAGCAGCTCCCTTTGGGAGTCAAACTCCGCCGGGGAGCTGTTTTTT
TRBV7-9	many	NA	TRBJ1-6	CASSLVGTWTLHF	TGTGCCAGCAGCTTAGTCGGGACATGGACCCTCCACTTT
TRBV3-1	once	NA	TRBJ2-5	CATSQVVTGTQYF	TGTGCCACCAGCCAGGTGGTCACTGGGACCCAGTACTTC
TRBV7-2	few	NA	TRBJ2-3	CASSWVSTDTQYF	TGTGCCAGCAGCTGGGTTAGCACAGATACGCAGTATTTT